A single sample gave rise to the 23 T cell receptor beta chains below, sequenced in a study of control samples from healthy donors and cancer patients. The assay was immunoSEQ multiplex PCR, and TCRdb's table has in-frame clones only and misses some. Counted here are hundreds of thousands of clones, approximately 90% occurring once; the ten biggest clones make up more than 6%. Sequenced input: PBMCs. These receptors were obtained from a man aged 40-49 years with head and neck cancer.

The V and J genes are TRBV19 and TRBJ1-2; no firm D call. The CDR3 spans 16 residues. Per the germline V gene, CDR1 is LNHDA and CDR2 is SQIVND (reference sequence). V was cut by 5 bases and J by 5 bases, with 21 bases left in between. CDR3 sequence (DNA): TGTGCCAGTAGTGCCCCTTCATCGGGGAATGGTTATGGCTACACCTTC. Its translation: CASSAPSSGNGYGYTF.

This chain joins TRBV29-1 and TRBJ1-2, with D possibly matching TRBD1 (5 bases). Germline V gene lookup returns CDR1 SQVTM and CDR2 ANQGSEA. CDR3 length equals 13 residues. V lost 6 bases and J lost 2, with 13 bases in between. This chain's CDR3 is CSVGGGTNYGYTF. The CDR3 coding sequence is TGCAGCGTCGGGGGGGGTACCAACTATGGCTACACCTTC. Full variable domain (outside the CDR3, taken from reference TRBV29-1 and TRBJ1-2): SAVISQKPSRDICQRGTSLTIQCQVDSQVTMMFWYRQQPGQSLTLIATANQGSEATYESGFVIDKFPISRPNLTFSTLTVSNMSPEDSSIYLCSVGGGTNYGYTFGSGTRLTVV.

The chain combines TRBV7-8 with TRBJ2-4, with 10 bases identical to TRBD1. The CDR3 totals 16 residues. CDR1 is SGHVS and CDR2 is FQNEAQ in the germline V gene. V dropped 5 bases and J dropped 1; count of bases not matched to a gene: 5. This CDR3 reads CASSKWTGGAKNIQYF. CDR3 DNA: TGTGCCAGCAGCAAGTGGACAGGGGGTGCCAAAAACATTCAGTACTTC.

V usage is TRBV5-1 and J usage is TRBJ1-1; no clear D gene. The germline V and J ends were trimmed by 0 bases and 10 bases, with 25 bases remaining between them. CDR3 length: 17 amino acids. Germline V gene lookup returns CDR1 SGHRS and CDR2 YFSETQ. CDR3 region: CASSLASLSIPGTRAFF. The CDR3 region has the DNA TGCGCCAGCAGCTTGGCCAGTTTATCGATCCCCGGAACCCGAGCTTTCTTT.

V gene TRBV30 combines with J gene TRBJ2-1; 8 positions agree with TRBD1. CDR3 size: 12 residues. In germline, CDR1 is GTSNPN, CDR2 SVGIG (reference sequence). The CDR3 DNA is TGTGCTAAGGACAGGGTGGACAATGAGCAGTTCTTC. Protein product: CAKDRVDNEQFF. The full variable domain, its missing parts supplied by reference TRBV30 and TRBJ2-1, is SQTIHQWPATLVQPVGSPLSLECTVEGTSNPNLYWYRQAAGRGLQLLFYSVGIGQISSEVPQNLSASRPQDRQFILSSKKLLLSDSGFYLCAKDRVDNEQFFGPGTRLTVL.

This chain links TRBV18 with TRBJ1-5; D perhaps matches TRBD1 (6 bases). This CDR3 is 15 amino acids long. CDR1 and CDR2 (germline): KGHSH, LQKENI. V lost 1 base to trimming and J lost 5 bases, with 12 bases between them. This CDR3 is CASSPLAGDDQPQHF. CDR3 DNA sequence: TGTGCCAGCTCACCACTCGCAGGGGACGATCAGCCCCAGCATTTT.

This clone came up a few times. J is TRBJ1-1 and V is TRBV11-2; a weak D match, TRBD1 (5 bases). V was shortened by 10 bases and J by 3 bases, with 9 bases between the two germline ends. Germline values: CDR1 SGHAT, CDR2 FQNNGV. This CDR3 has 11 residues. The DNA for the CDR3 is TGTGCCACCTCGGGGGACACTGAAGCTTTCTTT. This codes for CATSGDTEAFF.

The rearrangement uses TRBV5-6 and TRBJ1-5; the D gene is possibly TRBD1 (5 bases). This CDR3 has 17 amino acids. CDR1 is SGHDT and CDR2 is YYEEEE in the germline V gene. V was pared by 4 bases and J by 4 bases, with 21 bases between. CDR3 region: CASSRRGFPRGNQPQHF. As DNA, the CDR3 is TGTGCCAGCAGCCGGAGGGGATTCCCTAGAGGTAATCAGCCCCAGCATTTT.

This rearrangement joins TRBV28 to TRBJ2-5; D may be TRBD1 (5 bases). Germline CDR1 is MDHEN and CDR2 is SYDVKM. CDR3 length equals 15 residues. V gave up 5 bases and J gave up 5 bases, with 18 bases separating them. This chain's CDR3 is CASSTPLGRGETQYF. The CDR3 DNA reads as TGTGCCAGCAGTACTCCCCTGGGTAGGGGTGAGACCCAGTACTTC.

The rearrangement links TRBV24-1 to TRBJ1-1; no clear D gene. Trimming cost V 7 bases and J 4 bases, with 6 bases left between them. The CDR3 sequence is 11 residues long. Per germline, CDR1 KGHDR and CDR2 SFDVKD. The CDR3 protein is CATRRGTEAFF. The CDR3 DNA is TGTGCCACCAGGCGAGGCACTGAAGCTTTCTTT.

The chain joins TRBV6-5 to TRBJ2-3; no definite D call. V was cut by 6 bases and J by 4 bases, with 11 bases left in between. Germline V CDR1 and CDR2: MNHEY, SVGAGI. The CDR3 consists of 13 residues. The CDR3 bases are TGTGCCAGCAGAGGGCCCCGGGCAGATACGCAGTATTTT. It codes for CASRGPRADTQYF.

The chain links TRBV3-1 (or the pseudogene TRBV3-2) to TRBJ2-7; 7 bases fit TRBD2. Germline values: CDR1 LGHDT, CDR2 YNNKEL (reference sequence). The CDR3 runs to 16 residues. The ends lost 1 base at V and 1 base at J; junction bases unmatched: 7. CDR3 loop: CASSQGSGVRSYEQYF. The CDR3 DNA reads TGTGCCAGCAGCCAAGGAAGCGGGGTTAGGTCCTACGAGCAGTACTTC.

This clone has a single count. The rearrangement joins TRBV3-1 (or the pseudogene TRBV3-2) to TRBJ2-7; TRBD2 matches at 9 bases. This CDR3 spans 16 amino acids. The ends lost 4 bases at V and 3 bases at J; junction bases unmatched: 10. Germline values: CDR1 LGHDT, CDR2 YNNKEL (reference sequence). The CDR3 DNA is TGTGCCAGCAGCCGCGGGGGGGGGACTAAATTCTACGAGCAGTACTTC. This gives the protein CASSRGGGTKFYEQYF.

This clone has a handful of counts. This chain uses TRBV6-5 with TRBJ2-2, with TRBD1 matching over 10 bases. V trimming: 4 bases; J trimming: 3 bases; junction bases outside the gene matches: 2. Germline assignment: CDR1 MNHEY and CDR2 SVGAGI. CDR3 length: 15 residues. The CDR3 sequence: CASSFGTGDTGELFF. The CDR3 nucleotides read TGTGCCAGCAGTTTCGGGACAGGGGACACCGGGGAGCTGTTTTTT.

This clone was found a few times. The chain recombines TRBV6-5 with TRBJ1-2; D is uncertain. Germline V gene lookup returns CDR1 MNHEY and CDR2 SVGAGI. V shed 4 bases and J shed 8 bases, with 11 bases lying between them. This CDR3 spans 12 amino acids. The CDR3 spells CASSSGARGYTF. CDR3 nucleotide sequence: TGTGCCAGCAGTTCCGGAGCGCGCGGCTACACCTTC.

This clone was seen only a few times. Different DNA sequences within this sample yield the same CDR3. The chain uses TRBV5-1 and TRBJ1-1; D gene ambiguous. Deletions cut 0 bases from V and 1 base from J, with 4 bases between. Germline loops: CDR1 SGHRS, CDR2 YFSETQ. This CDR3 has 13 residues. In nucleotides, the CDR3 is TGCGCCAGCAGCTTGGCAGGGAACACTGAAGCTTTCTTT. This sequence encodes CASSLAGNTEAFF. Full variable domain (outside the CDR3, taken from reference TRBV5-1 and TRBJ1-1): KAGVTQTPRYLIKTRGQQVTLSCSPISGHRSVSWYQQTPGQGLQFLFEYFSETQRNKGNFPGRFSGRQFSNSRSEMNVSTLELGDSALYLCASSLAGNTEAFFGQGTRLTVV.

Here the CDR3 DNA reads TGTGCCAGCAGTGACAGGAACTATGGCTACACCTTC. This encodes CASSDRNYGYTF. The chain employs TRBV2 and TRBJ1-2; D is uncertain. The V gene lost 3 bases and the J gene lost 2 bases, with 4 bases spanning the gap. This CDR3 is built from 12 residues. Germline-derived CDR1 and CDR2 are SNHLY and FYNNEI.

The gene calls are TRBV19 and TRBJ1-2; 8 nucleotides match TRBD1. This CDR3 has 14 amino acids. CDR1 and CDR2 (germline): LNHDA, SQIVND (reference sequence). Trimming at V came to 11 bases and at J to 5 bases, leaving 13 bases not matched to a gene. The CDR3 nucleotides are TGTGCCTGCTCCTCGGACAGGGAAGGATATGGCTACACCTTC. This gives the protein CACSSDREGYGYTF.

V is TRBV6-2 or TRBV6-3 and J is TRBJ2-7; D unclear. This CDR3 is 11 amino acids long. Per the germline V gene, CDR1 is MNHEY and CDR2 is SVGEGT. Trimming took off 4 bases at V and 4 bases at J, with 5 bases between the two ends. The CDR3 here is CASSSQYEQYF. CDR3 coding DNA: TGTGCCAGCAGTTCTCAGTACGAGCAGTACTTC.

J is TRBJ2-5 and V is TRBV7-2, with no clear D. Looked up from germline, CDR1 is SGHTA and CDR2 is FQGNSA. With 1 base removed from V and 2 bases from J, the gap between germline ends came to 8 bases. This CDR3 contains 14 residues. As DNA, the CDR3 is TGTGCCAGCAGCTTAGAGGACGATCAAGAGACCCAGTACTTC. Translated, it gives CASSLEDDQETQYF.

This clone was recorded a few times. The chain has TRBV10-3 and TRBJ2-1; TRBD2 aligns across 10 bases. With V trimmed by 3 bases and J by 5 bases, 7 bases remained unmatched. The CDR3 has 16 amino acids. The germline V gene encodes CDR1 ENHRY and CDR2 SYGVKD. This CDR3 is CAISDVLAGADNEQFF. The CDR3 DNA sequence: TGTGCCATCAGTGATGTTCTAGCGGGGGCCGACAATGAGCAGTTCTTC.

The chain combines TRBV28 with TRBJ2-5, with TRBD1 identical over 11 bases. The CDR3 covers 16 residues. Trimming removed 6 bases from V and 7 bases from J; junction bases left unmatched: 13. Germline lookup yields CDR1 MDHEN and CDR2 SYDVKM. CDR3 residues: CASRQGDRGYRGTQYF. The CDR3 bases are TGTGCCAGCAGGCAGGGGGACAGGGGGTATAGGGGGACCCAGTACTTC.

This clone has only one observation. The gene calls are TRBV28 and TRBJ2-3; perhaps TRBD1 as D (6 bases). This CDR3 has 13 residues. Germline V gene data show CDR1 as MDHEN and CDR2 as SYDVKM. Trimming left V 2 bases short and J 6 bases short, with 9 bases between. This CDR3 is CASSLQGLDTQYF. CDR3 sequence (DNA): TGTGCCAGCAGTTTACAGGGGCTGGATACGCAGTATTTT. Supplemented by reference TRBV28 and TRBJ2-3, the full variable domain reads DVKVTQSSRYLVKRTGEKVFLECVQDMDHENMFWYRQDPGLGLRLIYFSYDVKMKEKGDIPEGYSVSREKKERFSLILESASTNQTSMYLCASSLQGLDTQYFGPGTRLTVL.